Following are 2 T cell receptor beta chains from one sample sequenced in a study of post-analysis software for immune sequencing data (dated by TCRdb to about 2015). On the study overall, not on this receptor specifically: Patients showed significantly higher frequencies than controls for a handful of TRBV segments, among them TRBV5-6, TRBV5-1 and TRBV20-1.

Libraries were prepared through PCR. Sequencing instrument: Illumina HiSeq 2500. To reduce PCR and sequencing biases, unique molecular identifiers were built into the TCR beta cDNA libraries. The raw public reads went through TCRdb reprocessing: fastp at Q25, MiXCR clone calling, in-frame beta chains kept. Entries that share a CDR3 protein sequence are merged under the most common genes and DNA. This sample is represented by approximately 730,000 distinct CDR3 sequences; approximately 44% of them were singletons. Just under 5% of the sample lies in the top ten. Their specific antigens are unknown. The sample comprised blood. The receptor source for this set is a girl aged 10 to 17 with multiple sclerosis.

This clonotype was seen a handful of times. V gene TRBV5-6 combines with J gene TRBJ2-1; D is tentatively TRBD1 or TRBD2 (5 bases each). Germline assignment: CDR1 SGHDT and CDR2 YYEEEE. CDR3 length equals 15 residues. Trimming shortened V by 4 bases and J by 10 bases, and 21 bases separated the two germline ends. The CDR3 spells CASSLRSGVGAEQFF. The CDR3 DNA reads TGTGCCAGCAGCCTCCGGTCCGGAGTCGGGGCGGAGCAGTTCTTC.

The CDR3, as DNA: TGTGCCAGCAGCTTCGGACTACCGCTGTACTTC. As protein: CASSFGLPLYF. This sequence joins TRBV7-9 and TRBJ2-7; D might be TRBD2 (6 bases). The CDR3 contains 11 residues. Per germline, CDR1 SEHNR and CDR2 FQNEAQ (reference sequence). The V and J ends lost 3 bases and 12 bases respectively, with 12 bases between them.